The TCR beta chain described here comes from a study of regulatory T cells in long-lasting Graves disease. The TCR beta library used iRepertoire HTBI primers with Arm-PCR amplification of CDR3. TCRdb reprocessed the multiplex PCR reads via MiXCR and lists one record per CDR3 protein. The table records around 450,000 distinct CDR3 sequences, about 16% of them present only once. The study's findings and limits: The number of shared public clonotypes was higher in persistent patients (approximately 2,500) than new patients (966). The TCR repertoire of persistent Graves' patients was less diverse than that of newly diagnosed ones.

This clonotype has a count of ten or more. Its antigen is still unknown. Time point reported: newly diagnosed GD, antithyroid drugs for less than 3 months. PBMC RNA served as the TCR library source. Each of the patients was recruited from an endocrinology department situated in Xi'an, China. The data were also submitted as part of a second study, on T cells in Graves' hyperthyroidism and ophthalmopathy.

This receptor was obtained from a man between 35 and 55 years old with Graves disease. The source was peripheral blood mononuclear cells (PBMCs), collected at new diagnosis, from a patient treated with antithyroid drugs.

The CDR3 reads CASSVGGTGGNEQYF. Written as DNA, the CDR3 is TGTGCCAGCAGCGTAGGAGGGACAGGGGGCAACGAGCAGTACTTC. The rearrangement joins TRBV9 to TRBJ2-7; 12 bases map to TRBD1. The length of the CDR3 is 15 residues. After removal of 0 bases from V and 5 bases from J, the junction contained 3 bases not matched to a gene. Germline values: CDR1 SGDLS, CDR2 YYNGEE.